The rows below give T cell receptor beta chains drawn from one sample of a study of immune characterization of retroperitoneal liposarcoma. TCRdb reanalysed the PCR reads using MiXCR and keeps one entry per CDR3 protein. This sample has some 9,100 distinct CDR3 sequences, with approximately 30% found just once. What was sequenced was tumor tissue. The receptors shown here come from a male donor with retroperitoneal liposarcoma. Both conserved end residues are part of each CDR3. D genes are given only for firm matches. Expanded clones get a size class; other rows say once, few or many, or leave the size out.

V gene: TRBV7-6
J gene: TRBJ2-5
D gene: NA
clone size: large
CDR3 protein: CASSPPFGRGEGETQYF
CDR3 DNA: TGTGCCAGCAGCCCCCCTTTCGGGCGGGGCGAGGGGGAGACCCAGTACTTC

V gene: TRBV11-2
J gene: TRBJ2-1
D gene: NA
clone size: few
CDR3 protein: CASSLGGGSGDSSYNEQFF
CDR3 DNA: TGTGCCAGCAGCTTAGGGGGTGGTAGCGGGGACAGCTCCTACAATGAGCAGTTCTTC

V gene: TRBV10-1
J gene: TRBJ2-4
D gene: NA
clone size: few
CDR3 protein: CASSREDPPGYNEQYF
CDR3 DNA: TGCGCCAGCAGTCGGGAAGATCCCCCAGGGTACAATGAGCAGTACTTC

V gene: TRBV27
J gene: TRBJ2-5
D gene: TRBD2
clone size: few
CDR3 protein: CASSFPGTSGNEQYF
CDR3 DNA: TGTGCCAGCAGTTTCCCCGGGACTAGCGGCAATGAGCAGTACTTC

V gene: TRBV10-2
J gene: TRBJ1-5
D gene: NA
clone size: many
CDR3 protein: CASSVGESNQPQHF
CDR3 DNA: TGCGCCAGCAGTGTGGGAGAGAGCAATCAGCCCCAGCATTTT

V gene: TRBV27
J gene: TRBJ2-2
D gene: TRBD2
clone size: NA
CDR3 protein: CASRIAGGTGELFF
CDR3 DNA: TGTGCCAGCAGAATAGCGGGAGGTACCGGGGAGCTGTTTTTT

V gene: TRBV4-2
J gene: TRBJ1-6
D gene: NA
clone size: NA
CDR3 protein: CASSQDRASYSPLHF
CDR3 DNA: TGTGCCAGCAGCCAAGATAGGGCATCTTATTCACCCCTCCACTTT

V gene: TRBV6-1
J gene: TRBJ1-4
D gene: NA
clone size: medium-sized
CDR3 protein: CASRGNRATNEKLFF
CDR3 DNA: TGTGCCAGCAGAGGCAACCGGGCAACTAATGAAAAACTGTTTTTT

V gene: TRBV27
J gene: TRBJ2-2
D gene: NA
clone size: medium-sized
CDR3 protein: CASSLGGASGELFF
CDR3 DNA: TGTGCCAGCAGTTTAGGGGGGGCCTCCGGGGAGCTGTTTTTT

V gene: TRBV6-1
J gene: TRBJ1-6
D gene: NA
clone size: NA
CDR3 protein: CASSEGFDSPLHF
CDR3 DNA: TGTGCCAGCAGTGAAGGATTTGATTCACCCCTCCACTTT

V gene: TRBV27
J gene: TRBJ2-1
D gene: NA
clone size: NA
CDR3 protein: CAIWGGPGNEQFF
CDR3 DNA: TGTGCCATTTGGGGGGGCCCTGGCAATGAGCAGTTCTTC

V gene: TRBV12-3/TRBV12-4
J gene: TRBJ2-5
D gene: NA
clone size: few
CDR3 protein: CASSFGRVSAWYF
CDR3 DNA: TGTGCCAGCAGCTTCGGACGGGTCTCGGCATGGTACTTC

V gene: TRBV6-1
J gene: TRBJ2-7
D gene: TRBD2
clone size: NA
CDR3 protein: CASFSVFREGGYEQYF
CDR3 DNA: TGTGCCAGCTTTTCTGTCTTCCGGGAGGGCGGGTATGAGCAGTACTTC

V gene: TRBV12-5
J gene: TRBJ1-5
D gene: NA
clone size: once
CDR3 protein: CASGLVGSGRQPQHF
CDR3 DNA: TGTGCTAGTGGTTTAGTTGGATCGGGCCGTCAGCCCCAGCATTTT

V gene: TRBV10-1
J gene: TRBJ2-3
D gene: TRBD2
clone size: many
CDR3 protein: CASSESTSGRADTQYF
CDR3 DNA: TGCGCCAGCAGTGAGTCAACTAGCGGGAGGGCAGATACGCAGTATTTT

V gene: TRBV7-2
J gene: TRBJ2-1
D gene: TRBD2
clone size: medium-sized
CDR3 protein: CASSLDSGSYNEQFF
CDR3 DNA: TGTGCCAGCAGCTTAGATAGCGGGAGCTACAATGAGCAGTTCTTC

V gene: TRBV6-2/TRBV6-3
J gene: TRBJ2-2
D gene: NA
clone size: NA
CDR3 protein: CASSYLGETGELFF
CDR3 DNA: TGTGCCAGCAGTTACCTGGGAGAGACCGGGGAGCTGTTTTTT

V gene: TRBV7-6
J gene: TRBJ2-7
D gene: NA
clone size: NA
CDR3 protein: CASSSGSEQYF
CDR3 DNA: TGTGCCAGCAGCTCAGGTAGCGAGCAGTACTTC

V gene: TRBV12-3/TRBV12-4
J gene: TRBJ2-1
D gene: TRBD2
clone size: medium-sized
CDR3 protein: CASSLVVSGGAYNEQFF
CDR3 DNA: TGTGCCAGCAGTTTAGTAGTTAGCGGGGGTGCGTACAATGAGCAGTTCTTC

V gene: TRBV11-3
J gene: TRBJ2-5
D gene: TRBD1
clone size: NA
CDR3 protein: CASSLGGGTGETQYF
CDR3 DNA: TGTGCCAGCAGCTTAGGAGGGGGGACAGGGGAGACCCAGTACTTC

V gene: TRBV27
J gene: TRBJ1-1
D gene: NA
clone size: NA
CDR3 protein: CASSFLQTNTEAFF
CDR3 DNA: TGTGCCAGCAGTTTCTTACAGACGAACACTGAAGCTTTCTTT

V gene: TRBV6-8
J gene: TRBJ2-5
D gene: NA
clone size: NA
CDR3 protein: CASSGLKRGWETQYF
CDR3 DNA: TGTGCCAGCAGTGGCCTTAAGAGGGGATGGGAGACCCAGTACTTC

V gene: TRBV7-2
J gene: TRBJ2-2
D gene: NA
clone size: NA
CDR3 protein: CAGRSPRGRSTGELFF
CDR3 DNA: TGTGCCGGCAGGAGTCCGCGGGGGCGCAGTACCGGGGAGCTGTTTTTT

V gene: TRBV27
J gene: TRBJ1-1
D gene: NA
clone size: few
CDR3 protein: CASSLLGSLNTEAFF
CDR3 DNA: TGTGCCAGCAGTTTATTGGGGTCACTGAACACTGAAGCTTTCTTT

V gene: TRBV5-4
J gene: TRBJ2-2
D gene: NA
clone size: few
CDR3 protein: CASRSVGTGELFF
CDR3 DNA: TGTGCCAGCAGGAGTGTAGGCACCGGGGAGCTGTTTTTT

V gene: TRBV7-2
J gene: TRBJ2-1
D gene: NA
clone size: many
CDR3 protein: CASSLAAGANEQFF
CDR3 DNA: TGTGCCAGCAGCTTAGCTGCGGGGGCTAATGAGCAGTTCTTC

V gene: TRBV7-8
J gene: TRBJ2-2
D gene: TRBD2
clone size: few
CDR3 protein: CASSIAGGGELFF
CDR3 DNA: TGTGCCAGCAGCATCGCGGGGGGGGGGGAGCTGTTTTTT

V gene: TRBV12-3/TRBV12-4
J gene: TRBJ2-1
D gene: NA
clone size: NA
CDR3 protein: CASSLTSSNEQFF
CDR3 DNA: TGTGCCAGCAGCCTAACTAGCTCCAATGAGCAGTTCTTC

V gene: TRBV6-1
J gene: TRBJ2-5
D gene: TRBD1
clone size: NA
CDR3 protein: CASSRTGELETQYF
CDR3 DNA: TGTGCCAGCAGTAGGACAGGGGAGCTGGAGACCCAGTACTTC

V gene: TRBV6-1
J gene: TRBJ2-2
D gene: TRBD2
clone size: NA
CDR3 protein: CASKEGRAAGELFF
CDR3 DNA: TGTGCCAGCAAGGAAGGGAGGGCCGCCGGGGAGCTGTTTTTT

V gene: TRBV27
J gene: TRBJ2-7
D gene: TRBD2
clone size: few
CDR3 protein: CATRGGSYEQYF
CDR3 DNA: TGTGCCACCCGGGGGGGGAGCTACGAGCAGTACTTC

V gene: TRBV7-8
J gene: TRBJ2-7
D gene: TRBD2
clone size: medium-sized
CDR3 protein: CASSWAFGRAYEQYF
CDR3 DNA: TGTGCCAGCAGCTGGGCCTTCGGGAGGGCCTACGAGCAGTACTTC

V gene: TRBV6-1
J gene: TRBJ2-7
D gene: TRBD2
clone size: NA
CDR3 protein: CASSSRRKLAGYNEQYF
CDR3 DNA: TGTGCCAGCAGTTCCCGCCGGAAGCTAGCGGGGTACAATGAGCAGTACTTC

V gene: TRBV11-3
J gene: TRBJ2-7
D gene: NA
clone size: medium-sized
CDR3 protein: CASSPRGSDYEQYF
CDR3 DNA: TGTGCCAGCAGTCCCAGGGGCAGTGACTACGAGCAGTACTTC

V gene: TRBV6-1
J gene: TRBJ1-2
D gene: NA
clone size: many
CDR3 protein: CASRGTARGYTF
CDR3 DNA: TGTGCCAGCAGGGGGACGGCCCGCGGCTACACCTTC

V gene: TRBV7-2
J gene: TRBJ1-5
D gene: NA
clone size: NA
CDR3 protein: CASSFTGPGQPQHF
CDR3 DNA: TGTGCCAGCAGCTTTACAGGGCCTGGGCAGCCCCAGCATTTT

V gene: TRBV7-6
J gene: TRBJ2-5
D gene: NA
clone size: NA
CDR3 protein: CASSLSRGEGQETQYF
CDR3 DNA: TGTGCCAGCAGCCTTAGTAGGGGAGAGGGCCAAGAGACCCAGTACTTC